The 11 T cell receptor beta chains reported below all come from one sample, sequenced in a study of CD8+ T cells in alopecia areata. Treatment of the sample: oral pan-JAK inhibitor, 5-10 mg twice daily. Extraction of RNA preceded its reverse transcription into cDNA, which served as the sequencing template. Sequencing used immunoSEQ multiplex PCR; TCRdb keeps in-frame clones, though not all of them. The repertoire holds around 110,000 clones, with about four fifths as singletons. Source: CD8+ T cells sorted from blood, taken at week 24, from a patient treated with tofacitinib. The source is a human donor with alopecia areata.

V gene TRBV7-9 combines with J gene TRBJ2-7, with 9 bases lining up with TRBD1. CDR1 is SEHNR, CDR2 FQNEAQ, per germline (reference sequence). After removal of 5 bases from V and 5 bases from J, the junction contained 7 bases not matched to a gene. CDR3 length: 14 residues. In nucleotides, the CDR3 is TGTGCCAGCAGCACCCGGGACAGGGCCGACGAGCAGTACTTC. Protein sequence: CASSTRDRADEQYF.

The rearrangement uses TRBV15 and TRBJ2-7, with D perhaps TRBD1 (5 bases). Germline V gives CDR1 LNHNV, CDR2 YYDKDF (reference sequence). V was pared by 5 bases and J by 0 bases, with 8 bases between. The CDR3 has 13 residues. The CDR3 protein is CATSGALSYEQYF. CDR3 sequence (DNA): TGTGCCACCAGCGGGGCCCTCTCCTACGAGCAGTACTTC. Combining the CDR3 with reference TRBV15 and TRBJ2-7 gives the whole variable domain DAMVIQNPRYQVTQFGKPVTLSCSQTLNHNVMYWYQQKSSQAPKLLFHYYDKDFNNEADTPDNFQSRRPNTSFCFLDIRSPGLGDTAMYLCATSGALSYEQYFGPGTRLTVT.

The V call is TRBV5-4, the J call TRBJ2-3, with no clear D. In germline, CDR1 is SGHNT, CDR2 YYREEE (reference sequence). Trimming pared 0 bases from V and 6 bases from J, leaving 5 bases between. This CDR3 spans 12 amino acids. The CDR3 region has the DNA TGTGCCAGCAGCTTGGACGGTGATACGCAGTATTTT. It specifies CASSLDGDTQYF.

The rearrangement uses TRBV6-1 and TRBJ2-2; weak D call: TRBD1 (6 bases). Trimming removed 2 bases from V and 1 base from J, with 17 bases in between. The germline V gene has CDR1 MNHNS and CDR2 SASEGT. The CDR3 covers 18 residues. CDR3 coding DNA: TGTGCCAGCAGTGAAAGACAGGAAGTTTTCGGGAACACCGGGGAGCTGTTTTTT. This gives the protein CASSERQEVFGNTGELFF.

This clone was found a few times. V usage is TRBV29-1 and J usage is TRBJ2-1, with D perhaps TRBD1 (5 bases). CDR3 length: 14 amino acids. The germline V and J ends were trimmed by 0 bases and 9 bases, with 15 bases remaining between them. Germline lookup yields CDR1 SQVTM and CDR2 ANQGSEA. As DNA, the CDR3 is TGCAGCGTTGAAGATCTCTCAGGGTTCGGTGAGCAGTTCTTC. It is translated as CSVEDLSGFGEQFF.

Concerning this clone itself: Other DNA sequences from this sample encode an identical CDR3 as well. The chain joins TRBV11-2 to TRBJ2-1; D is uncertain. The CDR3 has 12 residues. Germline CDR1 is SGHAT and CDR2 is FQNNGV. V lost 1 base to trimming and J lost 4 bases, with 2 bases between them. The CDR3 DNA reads TGTGCCAGCAGCTTAGGGTACAATGAGCAGTTCTTC. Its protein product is CASSLGYNEQFF.

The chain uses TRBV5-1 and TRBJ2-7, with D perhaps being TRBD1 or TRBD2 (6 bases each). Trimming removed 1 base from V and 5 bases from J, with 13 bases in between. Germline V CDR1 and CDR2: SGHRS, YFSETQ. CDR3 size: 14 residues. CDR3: CASSLPGGADEQYF. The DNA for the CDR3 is TGCGCCAGCAGCTTGCCCGGGGGCGCGGACGAGCAGTACTTC.

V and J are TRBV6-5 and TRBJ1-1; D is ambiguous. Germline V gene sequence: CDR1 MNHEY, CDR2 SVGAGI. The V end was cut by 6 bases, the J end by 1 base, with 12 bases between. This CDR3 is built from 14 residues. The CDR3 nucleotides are TGTGCCAGCAGCACCCCCCACTCGAACACTGAAGCTTTCTTT. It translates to CASSTPHSNTEAFF.

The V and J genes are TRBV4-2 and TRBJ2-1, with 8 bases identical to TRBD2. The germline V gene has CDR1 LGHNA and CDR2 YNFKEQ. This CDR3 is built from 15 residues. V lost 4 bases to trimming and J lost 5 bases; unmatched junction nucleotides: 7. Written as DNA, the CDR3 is TGTGCCAGCAGCCCAGGACTAGCCGAGGACAATGAGCAGTTCTTC. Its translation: CASSPGLAEDNEQFF.

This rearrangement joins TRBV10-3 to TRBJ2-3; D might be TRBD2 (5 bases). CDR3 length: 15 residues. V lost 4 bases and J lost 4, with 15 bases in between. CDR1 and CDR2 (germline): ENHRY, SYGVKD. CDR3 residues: CAISGSGVEADTQYF. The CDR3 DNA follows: TGTGCCATCAGTGGGAGTGGAGTGGAGGCAGATACGCAGTATTTT.

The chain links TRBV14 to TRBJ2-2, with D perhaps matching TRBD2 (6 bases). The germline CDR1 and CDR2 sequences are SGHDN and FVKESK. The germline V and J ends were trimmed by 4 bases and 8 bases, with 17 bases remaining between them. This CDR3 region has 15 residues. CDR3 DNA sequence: TGTGCCAGCAGCCCCCGGAGGGAGAGGGCTGGGGAGCTGTTTTTT. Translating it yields CASSPRRERAGELFF.